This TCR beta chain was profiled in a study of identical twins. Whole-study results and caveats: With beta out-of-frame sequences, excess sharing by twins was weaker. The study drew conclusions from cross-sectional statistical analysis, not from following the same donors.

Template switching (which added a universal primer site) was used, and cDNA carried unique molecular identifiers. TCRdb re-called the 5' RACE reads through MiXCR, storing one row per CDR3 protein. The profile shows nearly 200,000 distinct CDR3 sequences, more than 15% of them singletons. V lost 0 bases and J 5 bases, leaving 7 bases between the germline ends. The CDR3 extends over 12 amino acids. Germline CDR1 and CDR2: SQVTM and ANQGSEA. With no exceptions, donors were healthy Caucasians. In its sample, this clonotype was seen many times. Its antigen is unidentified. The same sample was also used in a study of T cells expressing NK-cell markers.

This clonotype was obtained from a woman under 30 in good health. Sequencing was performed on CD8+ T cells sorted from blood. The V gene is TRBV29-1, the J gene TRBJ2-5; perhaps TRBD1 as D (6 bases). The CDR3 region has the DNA TGCAGCGTTGAAGAGGGGGCGGAGACCCAGTACTTC. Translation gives CSVEEGAETQYF.